The sequence of this TCR beta chain was determined in a study of T cells in Graves' hyperthyroidism and ophthalmopathy. Amplified TCR beta CDR3 regions derived from RNA transcripts. During a first-round RT-PCR of the TCR CDR3, the HTBI primer set was used. TCRdb processed the multiplex PCR reads anew with MiXCR; each CDR3 protein has one entry. The sample carries approximately 700,000 distinct CDR3 sequences, around 17% recorded once. The V gene's germline CDR1 is MDHEN and CDR2 SYDVKM. The CDR3 has 16 residues. The V end lost 3 bases, the J end lost 2 bases, and 14 bases lay between the germline ends. The diagnoses drew upon clinical symptoms, serum thyroxine and TRAb, thyroid ultrasound and orbital computed tomography.

Sequencing was performed on blood. The receptor's source is a man younger than 35 with Graves' hyperthyroidism. The V gene is TRBV28, the J gene TRBJ2-4, with D perhaps TRBD1 (7 bases). The CDR3 spells CASSFGGGASKNIQYF. The CDR3, as DNA: TGTGCCAGCAGTTTCGGAGGGGGCGCGTCCAAAAACATTCAGTACTTC.